The 25 T cell receptor beta chains below were found in one sample sequenced in a study of vaccination and CD4 T cells after COVID-19. Specified treatment: 10-day PBMC culture with coronavirus spike peptide pools or control peptides (ViraFEST assay). Oncomine TCR Beta short-read sequencing was applied to DNA from cultured CD4+ T cells. Via MiXCR, TCRdb re-called the PCR reads, giving one row per CDR3 protein. The data hold over 10,000 distinct CDR3 sequences, with less than 60% observed a single time. No antigens are known for them. Sequencing was carried out using CD4+ T cells from blood, cultured in vitro. Every receptor here comes from a human donor who had recovered from COVID-19.

The chain uses TRBV28 and TRBJ1-2; D is uncertain. The length of the CDR3 is 14 residues. CDR1 and CDR2 (germline): MDHEN, SYDVKM. Trimming took off 7 bases at V and 7 bases at J, with 19 bases between the two ends. CDR3 coding DNA: TGTGCCAGCACTTCGCCCGGTCAATCGGTTGGCTACACCTTC. It translates to CASTSPGQSVGYTF.

This chain links TRBV28 with TRBJ2-2; the match to TRBD1 covers 8 bases. The CDR3 loop spans 14 amino acids. The V gene's germline CDR1 is MDHEN and CDR2 SYDVKM. J lost 7 bases, V lost 6 bases, and 7 bases had no gene match. CDR3 sequence (DNA): TGTGCCAGCAGCAAGGGACAGGCAATCGGGGAGCTGTTTTTT. Protein: CASSKGQAIGELFF.

The chain joins TRBV7-7 to TRBJ1-3, with D tentatively TRBD1 (5 bases). This CDR3 has 16 amino acids. The V and J ends lost 5 bases and 3 bases respectively, with 17 bases between them. Germline V CDR1 and CDR2: SSHAT, FNYEAQ (reference sequence). The CDR3 region is CASSQGTGMDGNTIYF. The CDR3 coding sequence is TGTGCCAGCAGCCAGGGTACGGGGATGGATGGAAACACCATATATTTT. The variable domain in full, completed from reference TRBV7-7 and TRBJ1-3, reads GAGVSQSPRYKVTKRGQDVTLRCDPISSHATLYWYQQALGQGPEFLTYFNYEAQPDKSGLPSDRFSAERPEGSISTLTIQRTEQRDSAMYRCASSQGTGMDGNTIYFGEGSWLTVV.

This clonotype has a handful of counts. The gene calls are TRBV28 and TRBJ1-6; TRBD1 aligns across 9 bases. V was pared by 4 bases and J by 9 bases, with 4 bases of the junction left unmatched. This CDR3 is 14 amino acids long. Germline loops: CDR1 MDHEN, CDR2 SYDVKM. The CDR3 is CASSWGQGSSPLHF. DNA for the CDR3: TGTGCCAGCAGTTGGGGACAGGGTAGTTCACCCCTCCACTTT.

This clonotype showed up just a few times. In nucleotides, the CDR3 is TGTGCCAGCAGTTTCGGACAGGGGGCAAGTTACGAGCAGTACTTC. Amino acids: CASSFGQGASYEQYF. This sequence joins TRBV27 and TRBJ2-7, with 11 bases identical to TRBD1. The germline gives CDR1 MNHEY, CDR2 SMNVEV (reference sequence). The J segment lost 4 bases and the V segment lost 3 bases, leaving 5 bases of the junction unmatched. The CDR3 is made up of 15 amino acids.

The chain uses TRBV29-1 and TRBJ1-6, with unresolved D. Germline CDR1 and CDR2: SQVTM and ANQGSEA. CDR3 length: 12 amino acids. V lost 6 bases, J lost 10 bases, and 13 bases lay in between. The CDR3 DNA reads as TGCAGCGTGGGTGAAATGGGATCACCCCTCCACTTT. Residues: CSVGEMGSPLHF. Full variable domain (outside the CDR3, taken from reference TRBV29-1 and TRBJ1-6): SAVISQKPSRDICQRGTSLTIQCQVDSQVTMMFWYRQQPGQSLTLIATANQGSEATYESGFVIDKFPISRPNLTFSTLTVSNMSPEDSSIYLCSVGEMGSPLHFGNGTRLTVT.

The V and J genes are TRBV10-3 and TRBJ2-1, with D perhaps matching TRBD2 (6 bases). The J call is in doubt because the DNA end fits TRBJ2-7 better. The CDR3 contains 15 residues. Germline CDR1 ENHRY, CDR2 SYGVKD. CDR3 coding DNA: TGTGCCATCAGTGATATCGAGCGGGCCACCTACGAGCAGTACTTC. This gives the protein CAISDIERATYEQYF.

This chain links TRBV27 with TRBJ1-5; 7 bases are a match to TRBD1. The CDR3 has 17 residues. Germline CDR1 and CDR2: MNHEY and SMNVEV (reference sequence). Trimming removed 11 bases from V and 2 bases from J; junction bases left unmatched: 18. DNA for the CDR3: TGTGCCCCCCCGCCACACAGGGGTAAGGGTTGCAATCAGCCCCAGCATTTT. Encoded protein: CAPPPHRGKGCNQPQHF.

This clonotype was found a few times. V is TRBV20-1 and J is TRBJ2-1; the D is unclear. Trimming pared 3 bases from V and 4 bases from J, leaving 16 bases between. Germline values: CDR1 DFQATT, CDR2 SNEGSKA (reference sequence). CDR3 length: 15 amino acids. The chain's CDR3 is CSARVPGLLYNEQFF. The CDR3 DNA reads TGCAGTGCTAGGGTCCCGGGCCTCCTGTACAATGAGCAGTTCTTC.

This sequence joins TRBV4-1 and TRBJ2-3; 7 bases map to TRBD2. The CDR3 loop spans 15 amino acids. V gave up 3 bases and J gave up 1 base; unmatched junction bases: 4. Germline CDR1 MGHRA, CDR2 YSYEKL. CDR3 loop: CASSQLGGGTDTQYF. CDR3 DNA sequence: TGCGCCAGCAGCCAGTTGGGAGGGGGCACAGATACGCAGTATTTT.

This clonotype came up a few times. The chain combines TRBV7-3 with TRBJ2-7; D may correspond to TRBD1 or TRBD2 (5 bases each). Trimming cost V 3 bases and J 2 bases, with 11 bases left between them. This CDR3 spans 14 amino acids. CDR1 is SGHTA, CDR2 FQGTGA, per germline. The CDR3 reads CASSFRDGPYEQYF. The CDR3 DNA reads TGTGCCAGCAGCTTCCGGGACGGACCCTACGAGCAGTACTTC.

There are a few counts of this clonotype. The V and J genes are TRBV19 and TRBJ2-7; 7 bases are shared with TRBD2. After removal of 4 bases from V and 4 bases from J, the junction contained 4 bases not matched to a gene. Germline V lookup: CDR1 LNHDA, CDR2 SQIVND (reference sequence). The CDR3 spans 13 residues. CDR3 sequence reads: CASSTGGGYEQYF. DNA of the CDR3: TGTGCCAGTAGTACGGGCGGGGGATACGAGCAGTACTTC.

In this sample, this clonotype turned up a few times. The chain uses TRBV28 and TRBJ2-7; D call uncertain. V was clipped by 5 bases and J by 2 bases, with 10 bases between them. From germline, CDR1 is MDHEN and CDR2 SYDVKM. The CDR3 spans 13 residues. CDR3 in DNA: TGTGCCAGCAGTCCGGAGTCGACCTACGAGCAGTACTTC. The encoded protein is CASSPESTYEQYF. The full variable domain, with the rest looked up from reference TRBV28 and TRBJ2-7, is DVKVTQSSRYLVKRTGEKVFLECVQDMDHENMFWYRQDPGLGLRLIYFSYDVKMKEKGDIPEGYSVSREKKERFSLILESASTNQTSMYLCASSPESTYEQYFGPGTRLTVT.

This clonotype has only one observation. The rearrangement joins TRBV28 to TRBJ1-5; a weak D match, TRBD1 (5 bases). Germline V CDR1 and CDR2: MDHEN, SYDVKM. CDR3 size: 14 residues. V was cut by 7 bases and J by 4 bases, with 14 bases left in between. The CDR3 coding sequence is TGTGCCAGCACCCGGGGCCAGCCTAATCAGCCCCAGCATTTT. Its protein is CASTRGQPNQPQHF.

This chain uses TRBV11-2 with TRBJ1-2; D uncertain. Trimming removed 5 bases at V and 1 base at J, with 11 bases between. Germline V gene sequence: CDR1 SGHAT, CDR2 FQNNGV. The CDR3 has 14 amino acids. DNA for the CDR3: TGTGCCAGCAGCCGATCCCGACATAACTATGGCTACACCTTC. Translation gives CASSRSRHNYGYTF.

This clonotype was observed a few times. The chain joins TRBV12-3 or TRBV12-4 to TRBJ2-5; D might be TRBD2 (6 bases). This CDR3 comprises 14 residues. V was clipped by 3 bases and J by 5 bases, with 13 bases between them. The CDR3 loop reads CASSFGEAWETQYF. CDR3 DNA: TGTGCCAGCAGTTTCGGGGAGGCCTGGGAGACCCAGTACTTC.

The chain combines TRBV10-1 with TRBJ2-1; 14 bases align to TRBD2. Germline CDR1 reads WNHNN; CDR2 reads SYGVQD (reference sequence). CDR3 size: 13 residues. J gave up 15 bases and V 8 bases, and 9 bases lay outside the gene matches. CDR3 in amino acids: CASSSGLAGALFF. The CDR3 nucleotides read TGCGCCAGCTCCTCGGGACTAGCGGGGGCCCTGTTCTTC.

The chain carries TRBV5-1 and TRBJ1-1; 9 nucleotides agree with TRBD1. This CDR3 spans 14 amino acids. Germline CDR1 reads SGHRS; CDR2 reads YFSETQ. The junction had 8 bases not matched to a gene; V was cut back by 7 bases and J by 4 bases. This CDR3 reads CASSTGGAATEAFF. The CDR3, as DNA: TGCGCCAGCTCCACAGGGGGCGCGGCCACTGAAGCTTTCTTT.

The chain couples TRBV7-2 to TRBJ2-5, with TRBD1 as a possible D gene (6 bases). The V gene lost 4 bases and the J gene lost 5 bases, with 8 bases spanning the gap. This CDR3 spans 12 amino acids. Germline lookup yields CDR1 SGHTA and CDR2 FQGNSA. The CDR3: CASSWGRETQYF. The CDR3, as DNA: TGTGCCAGCAGCTGGGGGCGGGAGACCCAGTACTTC.

V is TRBV20-1 and J is TRBJ2-3; the D gene is possibly TRBD2 (5 bases). This CDR3 has 13 residues. In germline, CDR1 is DFQATT, CDR2 SNEGSKA (reference sequence). V was clipped by 4 bases and J by 0 bases, with 8 bases between them. The CDR3 coding sequence is TGCAGTGCTAATCGGGATAGCACAGATACGCAGTATTTT. Protein product: CSANRDSTDTQYF.

The rearrangement links TRBV2 to TRBJ2-7, with D perhaps matching TRBD1 (6 bases). The ends were cut back, 5 bases at V and 1 base at J, with 15 bases in the middle. The CDR3 length is 15 residues. Germline V gene sequence: CDR1 SNHLY, CDR2 FYNNEI. The CDR3 DNA reads TGTGCCAGCAGTTTCTCAGGGGCGAGTTCCTACGAGCAGTACTTC. Amino acid sequence: CASSFSGASSYEQYF. Together with reference TRBV2 and TRBJ2-7, the CDR3 gives the full variable domain: EPEVTQTPSHQVTQMGQEVILRCVPISNHLYFYWYRQILGQKVEFLVSFYNNEISEKSEIFDDQFSVERPDGSNFTLKIRSTKLEDSAMYFCASSFSGASSYEQYFGPGTRLTVT.

This clonotype is termed medium-sized (0.01 to 0.1%). CDR3 nucleotide sequence: TGTGCCAGCAGCTACAGGGTTGACTCACCCCTCCACTTT. Protein sequence: CASSYRVDSPLHF. The chain couples TRBV27 to TRBJ1-6, with D maybe TRBD1 (6 bases). This CDR3 spans 13 amino acids. V lost 6 bases, J lost 10 bases, and 13 bases lay in between. CDR1 MNHEY and CDR2 SMNVEV come from the germline V gene (reference sequence).

This chain connects TRBV10-3 to TRBJ2-5; no definite D call. The CDR3 runs to 12 residues. V was trimmed by 0 bases and J by 5 bases, leaving 4 bases between them. Germline CDR1 ENHRY, CDR2 SYGVKD. The chain's CDR3 is CAISESSETQYF. In nucleotides, the CDR3 is TGTGCCATCAGTGAGTCTAGCGAGACCCAGTACTTC.

This clonotype showed up just a few times. J is TRBJ1-1 and V is TRBV7-9; D gene unclear. Germline lookup yields CDR1 SEHNR and CDR2 FQNEAQ (reference sequence). The germline V and J ends were trimmed by 2 bases and 3 bases, with 7 bases remaining between them. This CDR3 is 13 amino acids long. CDR3 region: CASSLMPDTEAFF. CDR3 bases: TGTGCCAGCAGCTTAATGCCGGACACTGAAGCTTTCTTT.

This clonotype was seen a few times. The chain employs TRBV6-1 and TRBJ1-6; D call uncertain. V shed 4 bases and J shed 0 bases, with 4 bases lying between them. CDR1 and CDR2 (germline): MNHNS, SASEGT. The CDR3 is 14 residues long. CDR3 DNA sequence: TGTGCCAGCAGTGGTAGCTCCTATAATTCACCCCTCCACTTT. Translating it yields CASSGSSYNSPLHF.